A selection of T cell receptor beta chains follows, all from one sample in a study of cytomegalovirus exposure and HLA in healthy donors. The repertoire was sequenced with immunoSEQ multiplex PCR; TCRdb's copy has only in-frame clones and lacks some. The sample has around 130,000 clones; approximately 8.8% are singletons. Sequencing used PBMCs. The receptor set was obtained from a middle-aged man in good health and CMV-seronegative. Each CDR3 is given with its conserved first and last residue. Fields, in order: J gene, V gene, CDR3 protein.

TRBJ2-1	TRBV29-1	CSVAGRRDNEQFF
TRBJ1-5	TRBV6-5	CASSWDRGCNQPQHF
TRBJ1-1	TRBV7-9	CASSRRDRYTEAFF
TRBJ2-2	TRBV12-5	CASGLVPGTGAGELFF
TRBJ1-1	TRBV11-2	CASSLDRVAFF
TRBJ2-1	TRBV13	CASSRRTGVYNEQFF
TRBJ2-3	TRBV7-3	CASSTIAGGTDTQYF
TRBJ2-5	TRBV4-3	CASSQTSGPSTQYF
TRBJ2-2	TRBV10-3	CAISGETGVTGELFF
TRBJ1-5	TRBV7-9	CASSPGKDNQPQHF
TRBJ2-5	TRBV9	CASSVGDREETQYF
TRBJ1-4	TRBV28	CASSFLEKLFF
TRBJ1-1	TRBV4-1	CASSGTGGRTTEAFF
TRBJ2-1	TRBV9	CASSVAGQARYGEQFF
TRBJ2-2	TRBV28	CAITTQVTGELFF
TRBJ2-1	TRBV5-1	CASSLEGAQNNEQFF
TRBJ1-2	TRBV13	CASSLRVLTDYGYTF
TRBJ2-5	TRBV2	CASSGGDESLPIQETQYF
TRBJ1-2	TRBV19	CASTKWDSNYGYTF
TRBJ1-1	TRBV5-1	CASSLGGQYTEAFF
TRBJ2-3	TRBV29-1	CSVEGRYGGTDTQYF
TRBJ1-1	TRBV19	CASSVTGNPPAFF
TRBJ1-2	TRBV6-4	CASEKGGRAGYGYTF